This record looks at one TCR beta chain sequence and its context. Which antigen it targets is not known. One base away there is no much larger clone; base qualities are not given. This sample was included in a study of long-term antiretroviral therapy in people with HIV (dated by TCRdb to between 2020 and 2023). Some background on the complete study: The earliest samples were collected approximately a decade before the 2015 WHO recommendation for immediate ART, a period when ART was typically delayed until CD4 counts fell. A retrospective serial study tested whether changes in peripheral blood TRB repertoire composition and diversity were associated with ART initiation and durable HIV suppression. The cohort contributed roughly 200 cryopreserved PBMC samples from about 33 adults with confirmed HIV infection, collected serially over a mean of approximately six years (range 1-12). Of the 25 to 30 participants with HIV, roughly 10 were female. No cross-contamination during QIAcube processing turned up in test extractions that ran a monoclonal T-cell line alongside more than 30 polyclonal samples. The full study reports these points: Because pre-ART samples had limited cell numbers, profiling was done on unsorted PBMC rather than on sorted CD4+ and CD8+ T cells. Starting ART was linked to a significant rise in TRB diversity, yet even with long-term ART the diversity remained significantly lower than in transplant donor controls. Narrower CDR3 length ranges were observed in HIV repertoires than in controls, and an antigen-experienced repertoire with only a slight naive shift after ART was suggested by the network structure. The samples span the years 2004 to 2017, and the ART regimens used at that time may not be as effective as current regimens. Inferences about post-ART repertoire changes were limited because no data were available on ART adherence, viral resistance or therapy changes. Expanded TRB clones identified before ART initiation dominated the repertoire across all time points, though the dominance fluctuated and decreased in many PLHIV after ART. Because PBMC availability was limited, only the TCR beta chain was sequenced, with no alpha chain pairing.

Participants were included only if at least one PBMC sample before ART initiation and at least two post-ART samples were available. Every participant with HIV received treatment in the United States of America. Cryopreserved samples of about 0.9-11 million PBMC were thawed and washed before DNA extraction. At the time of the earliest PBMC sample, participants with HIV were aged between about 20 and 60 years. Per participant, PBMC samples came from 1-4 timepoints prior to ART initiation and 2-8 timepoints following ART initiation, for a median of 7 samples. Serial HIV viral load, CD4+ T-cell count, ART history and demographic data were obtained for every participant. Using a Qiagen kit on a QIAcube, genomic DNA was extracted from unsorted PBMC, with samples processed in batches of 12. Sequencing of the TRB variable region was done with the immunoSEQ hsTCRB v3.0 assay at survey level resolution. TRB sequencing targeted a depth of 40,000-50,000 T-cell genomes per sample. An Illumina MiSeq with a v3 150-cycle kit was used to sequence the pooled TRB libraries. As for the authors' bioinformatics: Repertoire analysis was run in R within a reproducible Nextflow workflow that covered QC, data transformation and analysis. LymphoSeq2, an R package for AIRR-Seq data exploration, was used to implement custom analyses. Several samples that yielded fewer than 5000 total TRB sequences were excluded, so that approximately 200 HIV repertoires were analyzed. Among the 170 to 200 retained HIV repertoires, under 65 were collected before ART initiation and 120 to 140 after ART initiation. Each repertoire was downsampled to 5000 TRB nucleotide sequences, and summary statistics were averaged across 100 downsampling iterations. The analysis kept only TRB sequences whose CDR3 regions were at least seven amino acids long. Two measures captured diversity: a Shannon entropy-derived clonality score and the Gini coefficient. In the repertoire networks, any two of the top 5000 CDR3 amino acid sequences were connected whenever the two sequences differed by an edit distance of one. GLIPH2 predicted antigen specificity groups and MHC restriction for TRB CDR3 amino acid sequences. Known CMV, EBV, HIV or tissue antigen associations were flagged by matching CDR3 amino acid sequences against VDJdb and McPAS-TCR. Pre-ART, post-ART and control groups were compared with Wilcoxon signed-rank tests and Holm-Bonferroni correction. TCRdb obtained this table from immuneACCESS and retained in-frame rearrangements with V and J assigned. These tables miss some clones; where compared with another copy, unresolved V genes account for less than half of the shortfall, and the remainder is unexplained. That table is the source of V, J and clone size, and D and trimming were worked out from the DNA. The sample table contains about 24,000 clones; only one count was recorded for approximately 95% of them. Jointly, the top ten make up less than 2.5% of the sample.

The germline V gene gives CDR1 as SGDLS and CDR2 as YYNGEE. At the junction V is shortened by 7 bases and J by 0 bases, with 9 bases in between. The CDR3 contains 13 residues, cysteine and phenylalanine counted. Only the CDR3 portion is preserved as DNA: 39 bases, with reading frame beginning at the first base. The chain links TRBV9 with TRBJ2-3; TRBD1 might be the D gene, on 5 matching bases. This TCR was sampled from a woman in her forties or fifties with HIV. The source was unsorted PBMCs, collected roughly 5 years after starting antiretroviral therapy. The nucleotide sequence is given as TGTGCCAGCGGGGCGCTTAGCACAGATACGCAGTATTTT. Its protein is CASGALSTDTQYF.